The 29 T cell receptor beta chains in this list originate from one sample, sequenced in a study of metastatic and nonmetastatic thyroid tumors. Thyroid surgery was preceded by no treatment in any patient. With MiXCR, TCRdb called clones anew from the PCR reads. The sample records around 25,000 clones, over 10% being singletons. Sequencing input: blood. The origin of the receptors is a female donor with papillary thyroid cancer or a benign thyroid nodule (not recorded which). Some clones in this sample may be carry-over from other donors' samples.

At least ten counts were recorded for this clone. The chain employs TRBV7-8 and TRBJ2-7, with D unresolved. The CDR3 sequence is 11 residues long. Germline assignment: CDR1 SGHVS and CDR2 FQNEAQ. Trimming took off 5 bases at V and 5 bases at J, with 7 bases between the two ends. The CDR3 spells CASSRGHEQYF. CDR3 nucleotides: TGTGCCAGCAGCCGCGGACACGAGCAGTACTTC.

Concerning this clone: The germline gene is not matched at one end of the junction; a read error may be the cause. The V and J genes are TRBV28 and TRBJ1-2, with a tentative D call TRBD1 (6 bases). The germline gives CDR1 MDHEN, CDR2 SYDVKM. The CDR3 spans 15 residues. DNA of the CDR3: TGTACCAGCAGTTCTCCGGGACACGGCCTATCGGGCTACACCTTC. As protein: CTSSSPGHGLSGYTF.

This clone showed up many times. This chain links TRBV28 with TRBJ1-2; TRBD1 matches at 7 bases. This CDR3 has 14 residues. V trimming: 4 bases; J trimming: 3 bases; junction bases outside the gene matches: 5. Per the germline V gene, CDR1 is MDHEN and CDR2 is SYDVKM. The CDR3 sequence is CASSSRDRDYGYTF. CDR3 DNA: TGTGCCAGCAGTTCCCGGGACAGAGACTATGGCTACACCTTC.

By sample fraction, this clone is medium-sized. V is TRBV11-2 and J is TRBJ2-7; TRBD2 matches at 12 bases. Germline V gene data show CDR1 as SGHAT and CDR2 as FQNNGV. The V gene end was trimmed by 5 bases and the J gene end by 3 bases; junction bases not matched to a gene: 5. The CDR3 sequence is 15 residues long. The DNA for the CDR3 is TGTGCCAGCAGCCGTGGACTAGCGGGAAACTACGAGCAGTACTTC. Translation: CASSRGLAGNYEQYF.

CDR3 sequence (DNA): TGCGCCAGCAGCGCCGACTTCCGAAACACCATATATTTT. Its translation: CASSADFRNTIYF. The chain recombines TRBV5-1 with TRBJ1-3; no definite D call. Trimming left V 4 bases short and J 5 bases short, with 10 bases between. Germline V gene data show CDR1 as SGHRS and CDR2 as YFSETQ. The CDR3 covers 13 residues.

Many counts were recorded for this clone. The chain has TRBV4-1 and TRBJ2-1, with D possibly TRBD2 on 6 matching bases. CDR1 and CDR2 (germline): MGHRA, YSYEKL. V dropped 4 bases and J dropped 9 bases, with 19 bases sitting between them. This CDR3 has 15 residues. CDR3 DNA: TGCGCCAGCAGCCCAATTGAGACTAGTTGGAGTGAGCAGTTCTTC. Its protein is CASSPIETSWSEQFF.

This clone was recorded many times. CDR3 residues: CASSQPGGGYGYTF. The CDR3 region has the DNA TGTGCCAGCAGCCAGCCTGGGGGCGGCTATGGCTACACCTTC. V gene TRBV6-1 combines with J gene TRBJ1-2, with D possibly being TRBD1 (6 bases). Germline CDR1 MNHNS, CDR2 SASEGT. The CDR3 sequence is 14 residues long. V was pared by 6 bases and J by 4 bases, with 15 bases between.

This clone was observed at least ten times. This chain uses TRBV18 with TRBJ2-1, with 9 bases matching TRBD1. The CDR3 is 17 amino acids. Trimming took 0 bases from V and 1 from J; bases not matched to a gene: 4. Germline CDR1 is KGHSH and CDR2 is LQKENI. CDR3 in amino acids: CASSPPTGGDSYNEQFF. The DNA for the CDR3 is TGTGCCAGCTCACCACCAACAGGGGGCGATTCCTACAATGAGCAGTTCTTC.

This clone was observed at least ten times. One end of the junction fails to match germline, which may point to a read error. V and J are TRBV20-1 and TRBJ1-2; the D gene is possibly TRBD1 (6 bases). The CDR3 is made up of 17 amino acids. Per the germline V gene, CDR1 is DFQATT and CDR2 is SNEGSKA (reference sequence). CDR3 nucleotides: TGCAATGCTAGAGATCATACGCCAGGGGCCCTCTCCTATGGCTACACCTTC. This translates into CNARDHTPGALSYGYTF.

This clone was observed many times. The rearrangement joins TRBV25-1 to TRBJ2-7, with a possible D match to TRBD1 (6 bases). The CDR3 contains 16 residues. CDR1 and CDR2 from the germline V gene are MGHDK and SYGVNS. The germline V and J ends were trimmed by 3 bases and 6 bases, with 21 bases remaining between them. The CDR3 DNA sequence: TGTGCCAGCAGTGATCCTGGGGGCCCCACTAGTGGCGAGCAGTACTTC. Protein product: CASSDPGGPTSGEQYF.

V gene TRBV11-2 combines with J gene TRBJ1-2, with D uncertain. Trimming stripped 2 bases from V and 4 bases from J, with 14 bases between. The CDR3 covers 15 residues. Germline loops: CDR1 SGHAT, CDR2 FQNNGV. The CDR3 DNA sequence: TGTGCCAGCAGCTTAAATGTGGGCACCACCTATGGCTACACCTTC. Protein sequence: CASSLNVGTTYGYTF.

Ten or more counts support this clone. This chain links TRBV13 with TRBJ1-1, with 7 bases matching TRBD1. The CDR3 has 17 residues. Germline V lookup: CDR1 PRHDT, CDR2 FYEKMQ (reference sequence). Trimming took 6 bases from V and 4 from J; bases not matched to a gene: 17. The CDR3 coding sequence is TGTGCCAGCAGTCAGAAGGAGGGGGCAGGGATTTTCACTGAAGCTTTCTTT. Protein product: CASSQKEGAGIFTEAFF.

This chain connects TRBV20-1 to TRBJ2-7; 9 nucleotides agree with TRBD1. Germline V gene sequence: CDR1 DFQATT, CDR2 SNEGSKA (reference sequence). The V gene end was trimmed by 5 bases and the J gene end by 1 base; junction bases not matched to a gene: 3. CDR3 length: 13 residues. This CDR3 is CSAGDRVSYEQYF. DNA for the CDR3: TGCAGTGCTGGGGACAGGGTTTCCTACGAGCAGTACTTC.

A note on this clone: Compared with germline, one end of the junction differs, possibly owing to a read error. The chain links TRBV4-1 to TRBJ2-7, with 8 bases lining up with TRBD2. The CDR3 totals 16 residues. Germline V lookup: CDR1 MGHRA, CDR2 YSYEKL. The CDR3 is CARSQDPASGLEGQYF. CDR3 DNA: TGCGCCAGAAGCCAAGATCCGGCTAGCGGGTTAGAGGGGCAGTACTTC.

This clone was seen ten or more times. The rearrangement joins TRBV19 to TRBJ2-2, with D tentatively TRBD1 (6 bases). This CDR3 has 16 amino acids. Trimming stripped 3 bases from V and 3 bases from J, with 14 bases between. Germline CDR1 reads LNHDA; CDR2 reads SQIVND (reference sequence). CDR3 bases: TGTGCCAGTAGTATCGGGGCAGGGGTCGACACCGGGGAGCTGTTTTTT. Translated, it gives CASSIGAGVDTGELFF.

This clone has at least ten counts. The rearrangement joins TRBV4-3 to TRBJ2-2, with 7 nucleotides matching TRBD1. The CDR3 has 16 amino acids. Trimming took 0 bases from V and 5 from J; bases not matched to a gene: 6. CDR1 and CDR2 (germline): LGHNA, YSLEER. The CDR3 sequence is CASSQEVRGFTGELFF. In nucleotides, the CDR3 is TGCGCCAGCAGCCAAGAAGTCAGGGGGTTTACCGGGGAGCTGTTTTTT.

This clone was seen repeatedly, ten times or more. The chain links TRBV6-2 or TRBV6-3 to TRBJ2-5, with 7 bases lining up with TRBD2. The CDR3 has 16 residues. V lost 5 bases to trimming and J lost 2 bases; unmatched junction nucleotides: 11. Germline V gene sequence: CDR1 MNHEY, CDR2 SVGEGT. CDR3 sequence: CASSGGSWEGQETQYF. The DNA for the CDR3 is TGTGCCAGCAGTGGGGGGAGCTGGGAGGGACAAGAGACCCAGTACTTC.

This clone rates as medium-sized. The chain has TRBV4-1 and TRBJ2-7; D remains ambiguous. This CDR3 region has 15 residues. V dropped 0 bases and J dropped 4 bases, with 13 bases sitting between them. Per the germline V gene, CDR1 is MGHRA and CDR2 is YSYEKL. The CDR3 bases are TGCGCCAGCAGCCAAGATTGGATTAGCAGGTACGAGCAGTACTTC. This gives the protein CASSQDWISRYEQYF.

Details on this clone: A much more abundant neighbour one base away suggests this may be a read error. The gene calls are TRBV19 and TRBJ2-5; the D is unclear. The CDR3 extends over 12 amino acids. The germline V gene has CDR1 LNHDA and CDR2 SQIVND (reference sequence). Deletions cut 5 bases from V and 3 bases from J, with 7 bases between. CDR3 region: CASSFPEETQYF. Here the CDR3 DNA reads TGTGCCAGTAGTTTCCCGGAAGAGACCCAGTACTTC. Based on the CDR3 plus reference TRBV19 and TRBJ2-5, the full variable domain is DGGITQSPKYLFRKEGQNVTLSCEQNLNHDAMYWYRQDPGQGLRLIYYSQIVNDFQKGDIAEGYSVSREKKESFPLTVTSAQKNPTAFYLCASSFPEETQYFGPGTRLLVL.

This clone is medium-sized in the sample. In nucleotides, the CDR3 is TGTGCCAGCAGCCAGGGCGGGAGCGGGTACGAGCAGTACTTC. It yields the protein CASSQGGSGYEQYF. V gene TRBV12-3 or TRBV12-4 combines with J gene TRBJ2-7, with TRBD2 matching 7 bases. J was trimmed by 4 bases and V by 6 bases; bases with no gene match: 9. The CDR3 contains 14 residues.

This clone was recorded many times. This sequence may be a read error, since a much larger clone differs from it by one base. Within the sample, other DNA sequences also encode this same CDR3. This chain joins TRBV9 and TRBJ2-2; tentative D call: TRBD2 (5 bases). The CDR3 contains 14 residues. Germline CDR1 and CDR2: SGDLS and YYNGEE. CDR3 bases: TGTGCCAGCAGCGTAAATCTAGAGCCCGGGGAGCTGTTCTTT. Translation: CASSVNLEPGELFF.

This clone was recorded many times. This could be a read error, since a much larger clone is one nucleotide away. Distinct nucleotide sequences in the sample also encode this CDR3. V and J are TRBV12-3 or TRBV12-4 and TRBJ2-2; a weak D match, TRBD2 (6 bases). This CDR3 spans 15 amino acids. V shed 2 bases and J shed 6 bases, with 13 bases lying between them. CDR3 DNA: TGTGCCAGCAGTTTAACGGGGGTAGAGGCCGGGGAGCTGTTTTTT. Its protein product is CASSLTGVEAGELFF.

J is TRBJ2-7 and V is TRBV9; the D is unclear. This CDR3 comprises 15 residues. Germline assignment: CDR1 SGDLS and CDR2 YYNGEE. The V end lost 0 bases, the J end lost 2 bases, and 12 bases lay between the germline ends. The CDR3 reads CASSVGDALTYEQYF. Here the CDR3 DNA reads TGTGCCAGCAGCGTAGGAGACGCATTAACCTACGAGCAGTACTTC.

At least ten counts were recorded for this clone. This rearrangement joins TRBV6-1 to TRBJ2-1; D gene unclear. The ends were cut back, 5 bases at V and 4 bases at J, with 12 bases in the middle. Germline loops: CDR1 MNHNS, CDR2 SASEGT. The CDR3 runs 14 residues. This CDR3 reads CASSRYTEYNEQFF. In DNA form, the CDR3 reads TGTGCCAGCAGTCGATATACGGAATACAATGAGCAGTTCTTC.

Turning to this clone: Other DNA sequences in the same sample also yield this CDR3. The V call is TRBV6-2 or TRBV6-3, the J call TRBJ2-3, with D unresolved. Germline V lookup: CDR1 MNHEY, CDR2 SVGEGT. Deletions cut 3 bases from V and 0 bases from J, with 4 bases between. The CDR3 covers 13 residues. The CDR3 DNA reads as TGTGCCAGCAGTTATAGAAGCACAGATACGCAGTATTTT. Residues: CASSYRSTDTQYF.

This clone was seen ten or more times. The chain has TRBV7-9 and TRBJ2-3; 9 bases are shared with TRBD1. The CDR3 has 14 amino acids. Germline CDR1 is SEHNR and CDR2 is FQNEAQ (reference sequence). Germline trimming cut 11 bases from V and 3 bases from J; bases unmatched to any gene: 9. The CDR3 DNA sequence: TGTGCCGAGATAAGGACAGGGGAAACAGATACGCAGTATTTT. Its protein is CAEIRTGETDTQYF.

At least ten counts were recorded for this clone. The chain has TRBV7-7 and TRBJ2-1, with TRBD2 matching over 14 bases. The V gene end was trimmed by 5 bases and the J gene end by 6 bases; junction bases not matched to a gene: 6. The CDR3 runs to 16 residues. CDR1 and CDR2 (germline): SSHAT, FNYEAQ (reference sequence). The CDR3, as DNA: TGTGCCAGCAGCCTGACCGGGACTAGCGGGAGCAATGAGCAGTTCTTC. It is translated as CASSLTGTSGSNEQFF.

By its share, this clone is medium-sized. The DNA for the CDR3 is TGTGCCACCAGTGACTCCCGGGACCCGGGAAACTACGAGCAGTACTTC. Protein: CATSDSRDPGNYEQYF. The gene calls are TRBV24-1 and TRBJ2-7, with D perhaps TRBD1 or TRBD2 (5 bases each). CDR3 size: 16 residues. Germline V CDR1 and CDR2: KGHDR, SFDVKD. V shed 4 bases and J shed 3 bases, with 18 bases lying between them.

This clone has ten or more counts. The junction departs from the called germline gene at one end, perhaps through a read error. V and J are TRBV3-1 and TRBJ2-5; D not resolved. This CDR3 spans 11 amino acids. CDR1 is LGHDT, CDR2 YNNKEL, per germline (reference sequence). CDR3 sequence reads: CASIQRETQYF. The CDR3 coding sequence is TGTGCCAGCATCCAAAGAGAGACCCAGTACTTC.